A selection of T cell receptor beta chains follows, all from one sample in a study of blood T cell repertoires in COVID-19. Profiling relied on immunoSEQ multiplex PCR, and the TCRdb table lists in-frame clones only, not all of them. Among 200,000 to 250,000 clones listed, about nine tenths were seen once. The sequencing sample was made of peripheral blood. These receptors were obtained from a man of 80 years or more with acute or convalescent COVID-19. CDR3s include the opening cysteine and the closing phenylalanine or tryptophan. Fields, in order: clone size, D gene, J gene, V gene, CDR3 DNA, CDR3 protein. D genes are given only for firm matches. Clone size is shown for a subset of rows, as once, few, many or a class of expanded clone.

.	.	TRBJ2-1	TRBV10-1	TGCGCCCGGGACTGGGCGGGGGCCGGCGAGCAGTTCTTC	CARDWAGAGEQFF
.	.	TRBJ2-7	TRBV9	TGTGCCAGCAGCGTAGGGACTACCTCATCCGAGCAGTACTTC	CASSVGTTSSEQYF
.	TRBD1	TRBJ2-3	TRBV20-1	TGCAGTGCTAGTAGCGACAGGGCGAAAGATACGCAGTATTTT	CSASSDRAKDTQYF
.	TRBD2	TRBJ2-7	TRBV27	TGTGCCAGCAGGACTAGCGGAGGCTCCTACGAGCAGTACTTC	CASRTSGGSYEQYF
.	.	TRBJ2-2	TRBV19	TGTGCCAGTAGTCGGTACGGGAGCCAGAACACCGGGGAGCTGTTTTTT	CASSRYGSQNTGELFF
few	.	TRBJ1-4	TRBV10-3	TGTGCCATCCGTGCAGGTCTGACAACTAATGAAAAACTGTTTTTT	CAIRAGLTTNEKLFF
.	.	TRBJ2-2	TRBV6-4	TGTGCCAGCAGGAAAGGGGTGTCCGGGGAGCTGTTTTTT	CASRKGVSGELFF
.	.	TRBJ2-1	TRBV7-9	TGTGCCAGCAGCTTAGATTTAGGATCGGGCAATGAGCAGTTCTTC	CASSLDLGSGNEQFF
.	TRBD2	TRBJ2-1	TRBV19	TGTGCCAGTAGTGGAGGGACTAGCGGTAATCGTCGTGGACGCTCCTACAATGAGCAGTTCTTC	CASSGGTSGNRRGRSYNEQFF
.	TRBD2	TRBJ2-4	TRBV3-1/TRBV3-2	TGTGCCAGCAGCCAAGATAAGACTAGCGGGAGTAGGAACATTCAGTACTTC	CASSQDKTSGSRNIQYF
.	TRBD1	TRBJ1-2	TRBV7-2	TGTGCCAGCAGCCCCGGACAGGGCGAGTCTAACTATGGCTACACCTTC	CASSPGQGESNYGYTF
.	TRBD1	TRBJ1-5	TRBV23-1	TGCGCCAGCAGTCAATTTAGGGGACAGGGGGCCGGCAATCAGCCCCAGCATTTT	CASSQFRGQGAGNQPQHF
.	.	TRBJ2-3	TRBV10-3	TGTGCCATCAGTGATTGGACTTCTAGCACAGATACGCAGTATTTT	CAISDWTSSTDTQYF
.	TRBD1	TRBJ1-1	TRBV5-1	TGCGCCAGCAGCGTAGGGGGCAACCCTGAAGCTTTCTTT	CASSVGGNPEAFF
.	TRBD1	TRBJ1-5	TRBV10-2	TGCGCCAGCAGTCCGGGACAGGGGCAGCCCCAGCATTTT	CASSPGQGQPQHF
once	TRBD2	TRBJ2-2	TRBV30	TGTGCCTGGAGCGATCAACTATCCGGGACTACTTTAATCACCGGGGAGCTGTTTTTT	CAWSDQLSGTTLITGELFF
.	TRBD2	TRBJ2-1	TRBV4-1	TGCGCCAGCAGCCAAGAGGCTAGCGGGCGCTCCTACAATGAGCAGTTCTTC	CASSQEASGRSYNEQFF
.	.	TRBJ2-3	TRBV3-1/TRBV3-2	TGTGCCAGCAGCCGTGTAGCCGCCAACACAGATACGCAGTATTTT	CASSRVAANTDTQYF
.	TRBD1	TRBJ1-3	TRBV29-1	TGCAGCGTGCACAGGGGAAGCTCTGGAAACACCATATATTTT	CSVHRGSSGNTIYF
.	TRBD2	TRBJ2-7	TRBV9	TGTGCCAGCAGCGTAGGACTAGCGGGAGGCTACGAGCAGTACTTC	CASSVGLAGGYEQYF
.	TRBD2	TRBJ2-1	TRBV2	TGTGCCAGCAGTAAGCTAGCGGGAGGGACCTACAATGAGCAGTTCTTC	CASSKLAGGTYNEQFF
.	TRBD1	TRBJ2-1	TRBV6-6	TGTGCCAGCAGCCGACAGGGGGTGAACTACAATGAGCAGTTCTTC	CASSRQGVNYNEQFF
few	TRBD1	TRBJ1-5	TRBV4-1	TGCGCCAGCAGCCAAGCACAGGGGGTTAGCAATCAGCCCCAGCATTTT	CASSQAQGVSNQPQHF
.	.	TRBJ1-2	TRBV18	TGTGCCAGCTCAATACTACAGGGTCCTAACTATGGCTACACCTTC	CASSILQGPNYGYTF
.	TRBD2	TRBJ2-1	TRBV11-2	TGTGCCAGCAGCTTCCTAGGACTAGCGGGAAAAAATGAGCAGTTCTTC	CASSFLGLAGKNEQFF
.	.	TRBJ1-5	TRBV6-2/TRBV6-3	TGTGCCAGCAGTTACGGAGCGGGGCGCAATCAGCCCCAGCATTTT	CASSYGAGRNQPQHF
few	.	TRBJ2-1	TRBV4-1	TGCGCCAGCAGCCAAGAGCAGGGAATTCCGTTCTTC	CASSQEQGIPFF
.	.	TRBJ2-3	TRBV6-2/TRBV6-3	TGTGCCAGCACCCCGGAGGGGGCCTCGGGTGATACGCAGTATTTT	CASTPEGASGDTQYF
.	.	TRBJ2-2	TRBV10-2	TGCGCCAGCAGGAGGGAAACCGGGGAGCTGTTTTTT	CASRRETGELFF
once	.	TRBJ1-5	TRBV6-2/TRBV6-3	TGTGCCAGCAGTTATTCGGTTTATCAGCCCCAGCATTTT	CASSYSVYQPQHF
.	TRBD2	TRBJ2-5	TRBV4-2	TGTGCCAGCAGCCAAAAGACTAGCGGACAAGAGACCCAGTACTTC	CASSQKTSGQETQYF
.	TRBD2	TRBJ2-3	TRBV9	TGTGCCAGCACGAGGCTAGCGGGATCCGATACGCAGTATTTT	CASTRLAGSDTQYF
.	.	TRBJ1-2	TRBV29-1	TGCAGCGTTGAATTCCAGGCCCGAAGAGGCTACACCTTC	CSVEFQARRGYTF
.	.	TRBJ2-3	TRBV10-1	TGCGCCAGCAGTGGCTCGGACAGTCTCACAGATACGCAGTATTTT	CASSGSDSLTDTQYF
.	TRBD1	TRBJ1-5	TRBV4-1	TGCGCCAGCAGCCGGGGAGGACAGGGGCATCAGCCCCAGCATTTT	CASSRGGQGHQPQHF
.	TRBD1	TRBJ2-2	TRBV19	TGTGCCAGTAAGAATCAGGGGGCCGGCACCGGGGAGCTGTTTTTT	CASKNQGAGTGELFF
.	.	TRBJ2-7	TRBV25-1	TGTGCCAGCAGGACCTCCGGGACCTACGAGCAGTACTTC	CASRTSGTYEQYF
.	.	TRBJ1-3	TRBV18	TGTGCCAGCTCACCACGGAATGGGCAGAACTCTGGAAACACCATATATTTT	CASSPRNGQNSGNTIYF
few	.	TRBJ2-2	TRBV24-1	TGTGCCACCAGTGCCGACTGGAACACCGGGGAGCTGTTTTTT	CATSADWNTGELFF
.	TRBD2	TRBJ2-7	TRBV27	TGTGCCAGCAGTTTACGGGGGGGCGTATGGACTAATAAGGGCTACGAGCAGTACTTC	CASSLRGGVWTNKGYEQYF
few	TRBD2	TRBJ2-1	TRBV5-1	TGCGCCAGCAGCTTGTTGACTAGCGGGAGCTACAATGAGCAGTTCTTC	CASSLLTSGSYNEQFF
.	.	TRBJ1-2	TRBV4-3	TGCGCCAGCAGCCACGCGGGTTATGGCTACACCTTC	CASSHAGYGYTF
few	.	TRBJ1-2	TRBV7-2	TGTGCCAGCAGCTTAGGGCAAGGGGGTTATGGCTACACCTTC	CASSLGQGGYGYTF
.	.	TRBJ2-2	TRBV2	TGTGCCAGCAGTCCCCAGTCCGGGGAGCTGTTTTTT	CASSPQSGELFF
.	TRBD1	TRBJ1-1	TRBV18	TGTGCCAGCTCGCCGAGACAGGGGGCAAGGTCTGAAGCTTTCTTT	CASSPRQGARSEAFF
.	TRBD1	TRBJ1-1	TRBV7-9	TGTGCCAGCAGCTTAGTCGGACAGGGGGCAAGAGGTACTGAAGCTTTCTTT	CASSLVGQGARGTEAFF
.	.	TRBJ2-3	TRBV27	TGTGCCAGCAGATCGGACAGTCTCCTTACAGATACGCAGTATTTT	CASRSDSLLTDTQYF
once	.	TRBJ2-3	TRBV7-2	TGTGCCAGCAGCTTATCGAGGGAGTTCGCAGATACGCAGTATTTT	CASSLSREFADTQYF
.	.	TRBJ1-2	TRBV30	TGTGCCTGGAACCGGGGGTTACGCGATGGCTACACCTTC	CAWNRGLRDGYTF
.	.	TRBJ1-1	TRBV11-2	TGTGCCAGCAGCCTGACAGGAGAAGCTTTCTTT	CASSLTGEAFF
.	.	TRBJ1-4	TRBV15	TGTGCCACCAGCAGAGATGTCCTTGAAAAACTGTTTTTT	CATSRDVLEKLFF
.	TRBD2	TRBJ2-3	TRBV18	TGTGCCAGCTCACCACGAGCGGGAGGGGGTGAAGATACGCAGTATTTT	CASSPRAGGGEDTQYF
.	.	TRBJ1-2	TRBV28	TGTGCCAGCAGTTTATTGGGGGGTTTCAATGGCTACACCTTC	CASSLLGGFNGYTF
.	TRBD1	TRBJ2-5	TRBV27	TGTGCCAGCAGTTTGTCCCCCGGGACAGGGGGCGCCCCGGTCCAAGAGACCCAGTACTTC	CASSLSPGTGGAPVQETQYF
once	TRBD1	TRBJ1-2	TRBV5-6	TGTGCCAGCAGCCTGCTACCGGGACAGGGGAACGGCTACACCTTC	CASSLLPGQGNGYTF
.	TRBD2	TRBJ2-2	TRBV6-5	TGTGCCGTCCTAGCGGCAAACACCGGGGAGCTGTTTTTT	CAVLAANTGELFF
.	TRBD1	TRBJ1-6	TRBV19	TGTGCCACCGGGACAGGGGGATATTCACCCCTCCACTTT	CATGTGGYSPLHF